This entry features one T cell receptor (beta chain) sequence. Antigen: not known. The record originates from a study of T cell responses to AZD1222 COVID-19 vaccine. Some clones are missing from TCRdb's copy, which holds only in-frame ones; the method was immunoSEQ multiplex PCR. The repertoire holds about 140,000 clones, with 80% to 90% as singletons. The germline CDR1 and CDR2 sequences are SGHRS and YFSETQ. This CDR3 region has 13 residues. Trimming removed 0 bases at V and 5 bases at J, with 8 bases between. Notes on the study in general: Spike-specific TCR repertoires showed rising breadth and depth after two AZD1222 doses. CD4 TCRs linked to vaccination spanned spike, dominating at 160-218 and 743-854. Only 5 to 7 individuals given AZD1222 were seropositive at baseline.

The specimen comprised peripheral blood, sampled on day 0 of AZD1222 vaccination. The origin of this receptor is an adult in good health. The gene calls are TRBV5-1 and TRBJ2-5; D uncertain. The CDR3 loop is CASSLVGLETQYF. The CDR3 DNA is TGCGCCAGCAGCTTGGTGGGGTTGGAGACCCAGTACTTC.